This T cell receptor (beta chain) is drawn from a study of blood T cell repertoires in COVID-19. Study background: Acute and convalescent COVID-19 samples came from the United States, Italy and Spain. From T cells, B-cell-depleted T cells, or PBMCs came the material, which was cDNA or gDNA.

The V gene's germline CDR1 is SGHTA and CDR2 FQGNSA. The CDR3 is 14 amino acids. Trimming cost V 2 bases and J 8 bases; bases outside gene matches: 4. This clone was recorded a few times. Clones were sequenced by immunoSEQ multiplex PCR, and TCRdb holds only the in-frame ones, with some missing. The sample lists about 72,000 clones, more than 75% seen once, with approximately 14% in the top ten. This TCR was sampled from a woman aged 60 to 75 with acute or convalescent COVID-19. Sequenced input: peripheral blood. The chain links TRBV7-2 to TRBJ2-4; 9 nucleotides line up with TRBD1. In DNA, the CDR3 is TGTGCCAGCAGCTTAACAGGGGGCGGGTACATTCAGTACTTC. The encoded protein is CASSLTGGGYIQYF.